Below, 19 T cell receptor beta chains from the same sample are listed, as sequenced in a study of long-term antiretroviral therapy in people with HIV. They ran version v3.0 of the immunoSEQ assay at survey level. Clones were sequenced by immunoSEQ multiplex PCR, and TCRdb holds only the in-frame ones, with some missing. Found here are more than 25,000 clones, approximately 78% of them singletons; the top ten hold approximately 10%. The specimen was unsorted PBMCs, collected 3 years after starting antiretroviral therapy. The receptors come from a man aged 35 to 55 with HIV.

The DNA for the CDR3 is TGCGCCACCCAGGGGGTGGGAGAGACCCAGTACTTC. Protein product: CATQGVGETQYF. This chain uses TRBV10-1 with TRBJ2-5; 7 nucleotides match TRBD1. Germline V lookup: CDR1 WNHNN, CDR2 SYGVQD (reference sequence). The V gene end was trimmed by 10 bases and the J gene end by 4 bases; junction bases not matched to a gene: 6. This CDR3 comprises 12 residues.

This chain joins TRBV7-2 and TRBJ2-3, with TRBD2 identical over 8 bases. Germline lookup yields CDR1 SGHTA and CDR2 FQGNSA. This CDR3 has 15 amino acids. V lost 4 bases and J lost 7; bases outside the gene matches: 10. The CDR3 sequence is CASSSGLGLTHTQYF. In nucleotides, the CDR3 is TGTGCCAGCAGCTCGGGACTAGGACTCACGCATACGCAGTATTTT.

J is TRBJ2-3 and V is TRBV7-9; no clear D gene. The V end was cut by 3 bases, the J end by 3 bases, with 4 bases between. Germline-derived CDR1 and CDR2 are SEHNR and FQNEAQ (reference sequence). This CDR3 is built from 12 residues. The CDR3 reads CASSLGTDTQYF. For the CDR3, the DNA is TGTGCCAGCAGCTTGGGGACAGATACGCAGTATTTT.

The chain links TRBV6-5 to TRBJ1-5; D is possibly TRBD1 (6 bases). Trimming stripped 6 bases from V and 6 bases from J, with 15 bases between. The CDR3 is 14 amino acids. Per germline, CDR1 MNHEY and CDR2 SVGAGI. The CDR3 loop reads CASSPWGDTQPQHF. The CDR3 DNA is TGTGCCAGCAGCCCGTGGGGGGACACTCAGCCCCAGCATTTT.

This clone was detected once. The V call is TRBV11-3, the J call TRBJ2-3; TRBD2 agrees at 9 bases. V lost 5 bases and J lost 2; bases outside the gene matches: 11. Germline CDR1 reads SGHNT; CDR2 reads YENEEA. The CDR3 is made up of 17 amino acids. The CDR3 DNA is TGTGCCAGCAGCCCCCGAGGTAGCGGGAGCCACACAGATACGCAGTATTTT. Its translation is CASSPRGSGSHTDTQYF.

The table lists this clone with a few counts. The rearrangement uses TRBV19 and TRBJ1-1, with D unclear. CDR1 is LNHDA, CDR2 SQIVND, per germline (reference sequence). The ends were cut back, 5 bases at V and 8 bases at J, with 15 bases in the middle. The CDR3 covers 13 residues. The CDR3 sequence is CASSPDRTKEAFF. The CDR3 DNA reads TGTGCCAGTAGTCCCGACCGGACCAAGGAAGCTTTCTTT.

The CDR3 sequence: CASSPTSGSGGFRLLDKNIQYF. The CDR3 region has the DNA TGTGCCAGTAGTCCAACATCGGGGAGCGGGGGCTTCCGGCTATTGGACAAAAACATTCAGTACTTC. The rearrangement joins TRBV19 to TRBJ2-4; TRBD2 aligns across 8 bases. The length of the CDR3 is 22 residues. Trimming removed 5 bases from V and 3 bases from J; junction bases left unmatched: 27. Germline lookup yields CDR1 LNHDA and CDR2 SQIVND (reference sequence).

The CDR3 DNA is TGCAGCGTTGTAGGGGCGAGCTCCTACAATGAGCAGTTCTTC. Protein product: CSVVGASSYNEQFF. The V gene is TRBV29-1, the J gene TRBJ2-1; TRBD1 is a possible D gene (5 bases). Germline V CDR1 and CDR2: SQVTM, ANQGSEA. The V end lost 4 bases, the J end lost 0 bases, and 10 bases lay between the germline ends. This CDR3 spans 14 amino acids.

The rearrangement joins TRBV2 to TRBJ1-5, with D possibly TRBD1 on 6 matching bases. Trimming pared 6 bases from V and 2 bases from J, leaving 20 bases between. Germline V gene lookup returns CDR1 SNHLY and CDR2 FYNNEI. This CDR3 contains 17 residues. CDR3 amino acids: CASSPPVGGRGNQPQHF. The DNA for the CDR3 is TGTGCCAGCAGCCCCCCTGTGGGGGGGCGCGGCAATCAGCCCCAGCATTTT.

The J gene is TRBJ1-2, the V gene TRBV2; weak D call: TRBD1 (5 bases). Germline loops: CDR1 SNHLY, CDR2 FYNNEI. V was trimmed by 3 bases and J by 6 bases, leaving 8 bases between them. The CDR3 extends over 12 amino acids. The CDR3 region has the DNA TGTGCCAGCAGTGACAGGGTAGATGGCTACACCTTC. Its protein product is CASSDRVDGYTF.

This clone was detected once. The gene calls are TRBV5-1 and TRBJ2-7; 9 bases align to TRBD1. V shed 3 bases, J shed 5 bases, and the junction held 9 bases outside the gene matches. CDR1 and CDR2 (germline): SGHRS, YFSETQ. CDR3 size: 15 residues. CDR3 sequence reads: CASSSQQGAGDEQYF. CDR3 in DNA: TGCGCCAGCAGCTCACAACAGGGGGCCGGGGACGAGCAGTACTTC. Looking up the rest from reference TRBV5-1 and TRBJ2-7 gives the full variable domain: KAGVTQTPRYLIKTRGQQVTLSCSPISGHRSVSWYQQTPGQGLQFLFEYFSETQRNKGNFPGRFSGRQFSNSRSEMNVSTLELGDSALYLCASSSQQGAGDEQYFGPGTRLTVT.

V and J are TRBV18 and TRBJ1-3; 9 positions agree with TRBD1. This CDR3 comprises 14 residues. With V trimmed by 4 bases and J by 3 bases, 1 base remained unmatched. Looked up from germline, CDR1 is KGHSH and CDR2 is LQKENI. The CDR3 region is CASSLGQGGNTIYF. CDR3 DNA sequence: TGTGCCAGCTCACTGGGACAGGGTGGAAACACCATATATTTT.

The CDR3 nucleotides read TGTGCCAGCAGTGAGGGGGCCCCGCGATTGCACACTGAAGCTTTCTTT. This translates into CASSEGAPRLHTEAFF. V usage is TRBV25-1 and J usage is TRBJ1-1, with D possibly TRBD1 on 6 matching bases. This CDR3 has 16 residues. Trimming removed 3 bases at V and 3 bases at J, with 17 bases between. CDR1 and CDR2 from the germline V gene are MGHDK and SYGVNS.

The J gene is TRBJ1-3, the V gene TRBV6-6; TRBD1 agrees at 9 bases. Germline V gene data show CDR1 as MNHNY and CDR2 as SVGAGI (reference sequence). The CDR3 length is 15 residues. V lost 5 bases, J lost 6 bases, and 8 bases stayed unmatched. In DNA, the CDR3 is TGTGCCAGCAGTGCTACAGGGGGCGGGGAAAACACCATATATTTT. Translation: CASSATGGGENTIYF.

The gene calls are TRBV18 and TRBJ1-5, with no clear D. Trimming stripped 2 bases from V and 4 bases from J, with 6 bases between. This CDR3 is built from 13 residues. CDR1 and CDR2 from the germline V gene are KGHSH and LQKENI. For the CDR3, the DNA is TGTGCCAGCTCACCAGGGCAGAATCAGCCCCAGCATTTT. It translates to CASSPGQNQPQHF.

The chain recombines TRBV11-2 with TRBJ2-7; 7 bases align to TRBD2. The V segment lost 1 base and the J segment 2 bases; nucleotides outside the gene matches: 11. This CDR3 contains 17 residues. The germline gives CDR1 SGHAT, CDR2 FQNNGV. CDR3 nucleotides: TGTGCCAGCAGCTTAGGCCTACGGGGAGGGCAGCCCTACGAGCAGTACTTC. Amino acids: CASSLGLRGGQPYEQYF.

The table lists this clone with a count of one. V is TRBV7-2 and J is TRBJ2-2; D not certain. The CDR3 contains 13 residues. Germline V lookup: CDR1 SGHTA, CDR2 FQGNSA. Trimming took off 5 bases at V and 5 bases at J, with 9 bases between the two ends. The CDR3 DNA reads TGTGCCAGCAGCCGAGACCAGACCGGGGAGCTGTTTTTT. Translating it yields CASSRDQTGELFF. The full variable domain, rest sourced from reference TRBV7-2 and TRBJ2-2, is GAGVSQSPSNKVTEKGKDVELRCDPISGHTALYWYRQSLGQGLEFLIYFQGNSAPDKSGLPSDRFSAERTGGSVSTLTIQRTQQEDSAVYLCASSRDQTGELFFGEGSRLTVL.

CDR3 nucleotides: TGTGCCGCTAAAGAGGGGGGCGGGAATGAGCAGTTCTTC. Protein sequence: CAAKEGGGNEQFF. The chain links TRBV11-2 to TRBJ2-1; TRBD1 or TRBD2 may be the D gene (6 bases each). The length of the CDR3 is 13 residues. CDR1 and CDR2 from the germline V gene are SGHAT and FQNNGV. Trimming took 11 bases from V and 7 from J, leaving 18 bases between them.

The CDR3 protein is CASSSYGQDGVNTEAFF. CDR3 sequence (DNA): TGTGCCAGCAGTTCATACGGCCAGGACGGTGTAAACACTGAAGCTTTCTTT. J is TRBJ1-1 and V is TRBV28; D not resolved. V was pared by 4 bases and J by 2 bases, with 20 bases between. Germline V gives CDR1 MDHEN, CDR2 SYDVKM. This CDR3 comprises 17 residues.